This entry features one T cell receptor (beta chain) sequence. Its antigen is as yet unknown. These data are taken from a study of shared clonotypes between healthy human individuals. Regarding the study as a whole: Shared across a few donors were around 4.7% of the naive CD4 clonotypes.

V lost 3 bases and J lost 5; bases outside the gene matches: 8. The length of the CDR3 is 15 residues. Germline V gene data show CDR1 as SEHNR and CDR2 as FQNEAQ (reference sequence). Naive CD8 populations comprised CD45RO-negative cells positively selected for CCR7, excluding terminally differentiated effector memory CD45RA+ cells. Using immunoSEQ multiplex PCR, the repertoire was profiled, and TCRdb retains in-frame clones only, with some absent. Of 1.5 million to 2.5 million clones in the sample, approximately 95% were seen once. The specimen was naive CD8+ T cells sorted from blood. The source is a man aged 18 to 29 in good health. The rearrangement joins TRBV7-9 to TRBJ1-2; TRBD1 matches 8 bases. DNA of the CDR3: TGTGCCAGCAGCTTGGAGATGGACAGGGAGTATGGCTACACCTTC. Residues: CASSLEMDREYGYTF.